This note documents a single TCR beta chain sequence. The antigen remains unidentified. Two oligonucleotides, mixed equimolar, formed the beta constant-region primer covering TRBC1 and TRBC2. Nested alpha and beta constant-region primers with the SP2 primer drove four PCR rounds on ligated cDNA. MiXCR was run by TCRdb on the UMI-ligation and nested PCR reads, yielding one entry per CDR3 protein. The table shows roughly 98,000 distinct CDR3 sequences, with roughly 7% occurring only once. These data belong to a study of naive and memory T cell subsets. Study-level findings and limits: Expression changes during T cell differentiation may affect RNA-based TCR counts. From naive to CM, EM and EMRA, diversity decreased and Gini increased.

Trimming took off 0 bases at V and 7 bases at J, with 7 bases between the two ends. The germline gives CDR1 SGHDN, CDR2 FVKESK. CDR3 length equals 13 residues. CD8 T cells were positively selected from what remained after CD4 positive selection. This clonotype originated in a human donor in good health. Sequenced: central memory CD4+ T cells from blood. The gene calls are TRBV14 and TRBJ2-1; no definite D call. Here the CDR3 DNA reads TGTGCCAGCAGCCAAGACAGGTTGAATGAGCAGTTCTTC. Its translation: CASSQDRLNEQFF. Based on the CDR3 plus reference TRBV14 and TRBJ2-1, the full variable domain is EAGVTQFPSHSVIEKGQTVTLRCDPISGHDNLYWYRRVMGKEIKFLLHFVKESKQDESGMPNNRFLAERTGGTYSTLKVQPAELEDSGVYFCASSQDRLNEQFFGPGTRLTVL.